These T cell receptor beta chains were read from a single sample in a study of CD8+ T cells in alopecia areata. TCRdb's copy holds only in-frame clones and misses some; the assay was immunoSEQ multiplex PCR. Found here are some 190,000 clones, approximately 72% of them singletons; the top ten hold about 1.2%. The sample consisted of CD4+ T cells sorted from blood, taken at week 44, from a patient treated with tofacitinib. The receptors stem from a human donor with alopecia areata. CDR3s include the opening cysteine and the closing phenylalanine or tryptophan. D genes are given only for firm matches. Rows may omit the clone size; those that give it use once, few, many or a size class.

v_gene,abundance,j_gene,d_gene,CDR3aa,CDR3nt
TRBV9,once,TRBJ2-1,.,CASSANLRVFDNEQFF,TGTGCCAGCAGCGCGAACCTCAGGGTTTTCGACAATGAGCAGTTCTTC
TRBV27,.,TRBJ2-3,TRBD2,CASSLSVLAGTDTQYF,TGTGCCAGCAGTTTATCGGTCCTAGCGGGCACAGATACGCAGTATTTT
TRBV30,.,TRBJ2-1,.,CAWSLAPTSNEQFF,TGTGCCTGGAGTTTAGCCCCCACCAGCAATGAGCAGTTCTTC
TRBV10-3,.,TRBJ2-7,.,CAISEGPGTPQYF,TGTGCCATCAGTGAGGGCCCCGGGACACCGCAGTACTTC
TRBV13,.,TRBJ1-1,TRBD1,CASSVGQGTTEAFF,TGTGCCAGCAGCGTGGGACAGGGGACCACTGAAGCTTTCTTT
TRBV10-3,.,TRBJ1-1,.,CAISVGGRAEAFF,TGTGCCATCAGCGTCGGGGGCCGGGCTGAAGCTTTCTTT
TRBV30,few,TRBJ2-3,TRBD2,CAWNGGFTDTQYF,TGTGCCTGGAACGGGGGGTTCACAGATACGCAGTATTTT
TRBV7-2,few,TRBJ2-7,.,CASSLAKGYEQYF,TGTGCCAGCAGCTTAGCGAAAGGGTACGAGCAGTACTTC
TRBV19,.,TRBJ2-1,.,CASTLKGNNEQFF,TGTGCCAGTACCCTAAAAGGGAACAATGAGCAGTTCTTC
TRBV11-2,.,TRBJ1-5,.,CASSSRNGQPQHF,TGTGCCAGCAGCTCCCGTAACGGCCAGCCCCAGCATTTT
TRBV5-1,.,TRBJ1-2,TRBD1,CASSSKVQGDGYTF,TGCGCCAGCAGCTCAAAAGTACAGGGGGATGGCTACACCTTC
TRBV15,few,TRBJ2-2,TRBD1,CATSIGDRATGELFF,TGTGCCACCAGCATAGGGGACAGGGCAACCGGGGAGCTGTTTTTT
TRBV5-1,few,TRBJ1-1,TRBD1,CASSSGTATEAFF,TGCGCCAGCAGCTCTGGGACAGCCACTGAAGCTTTCTTT
TRBV7-9,few,TRBJ2-7,.,CASSLGPNLRIYEQYF,TGTGCCAGCAGCTTAGGACCCAATCTCAGGATCTACGAGCAGTACTTC
TRBV6-5,once,TRBJ2-2,.,CASSSWTGELFF,TGTGCCAGCAGTTCTTGGACAGGGGAGCTGTTTTTT
TRBV11-1,.,TRBJ1-2,TRBD1,CASRQGTGNGYTF,TGTGCCAGCAGGCAAGGGACAGGGAATGGCTACACCTTC
TRBV5-1,.,TRBJ2-7,.,CASSLMTETYEQYF,TGCGCCAGCAGCCTGATGACTGAAACGTACGAGCAGTACTTC
TRBV7-2,.,TRBJ2-3,TRBD1,CASSVGGQGADTQYF,TGTGCCAGCAGCGTAGGGGGACAGGGGGCAGATACGCAGTATTTT
TRBV11-2,.,TRBJ2-7,.,CASSLDQGVGEQYF,TGTGCCAGCAGCTTAGATCAGGGAGTAGGAGAGCAGTACTTC
TRBV7-2,.,TRBJ2-1,.,CASSLDFANEQFF,TGTGCCAGCAGCTTAGACTTCGCCAATGAGCAGTTCTTC